These 27 T cell receptor beta chains were sequenced from one sample in a study of blood T cell repertoires in COVID-19. The assay was immunoSEQ multiplex PCR, and TCRdb's table has in-frame clones only and misses some. In the table there are hundreds of thousands of clones, around nine tenths of which are singletons. Sequenced input: peripheral blood. The receptor set was obtained from a woman aged 70-85 years with COVID-19, enrolled during active disease.

The count of this clone is one. The rearrangement links TRBV5-1 to TRBJ1-1; D ambiguous. Germline V CDR1 and CDR2: SGHRS, YFSETQ. This CDR3 comprises 14 residues. V was clipped by 1 base and J by 2 bases, with 9 bases between them. The chain's CDR3 is CASSLLAVNTEAFF. DNA for the CDR3: TGCGCCAGCAGCTTGCTGGCAGTTAACACTGAAGCTTTCTTT.

The chain carries TRBV5-1 and TRBJ2-3; weak D call: TRBD1 (6 bases). The CDR3 has 15 residues. Germline V gene lookup returns CDR1 SGHRS and CDR2 YFSETQ. With 0 bases removed from V and 1 base from J, the gap between germline ends came to 9 bases. The CDR3 spells CASSLAGERTDTQYF. The CDR3, as DNA: TGCGCCAGCAGCTTGGCAGGGGAGCGCACAGATACGCAGTATTTT.

The chain joins TRBV21-1 to TRBJ1-6; no DNA check was done on the table's D call, TRBD1. TRBV21-1 is labeled a pseudogene. The CDR3 runs to 16 residues. CDR3 DNA sequence: TGTGCCAGCAGCAAAGAAGGGCAGGGCTATAATTCACCCCTCCACTTT. Translated, it gives CASSKEGQGYNSPLHF.

This clone turned up a few times. The rearrangement uses TRBV11-2 and TRBJ1-1; D is unresolved. The CDR3 has 13 amino acids. V lost 5 bases, J lost 6 bases, and 13 bases lay in between. Looked up from germline, CDR1 is SGHAT and CDR2 is FQNNGV. The CDR3 is CASSREIMAEAFF. DNA of the CDR3: TGTGCCAGCAGCCGGGAAATAATGGCTGAAGCTTTCTTT.

J is TRBJ2-7 and V is TRBV7-3, with TRBD1 as a possible D gene (6 bases). The CDR3 is 15 residues long. The germline gives CDR1 SGHTA, CDR2 FQGTGA. With 1 base removed from V and 4 bases from J, the gap between germline ends came to 14 bases. The CDR3 protein is CASSLSPGESYEQYF. In DNA, the CDR3 is TGTGCCAGCAGCTTAAGTCCAGGGGAATCATACGAGCAGTACTTC.

V is TRBV7-2 and J is TRBJ2-5, with D maybe TRBD1 (6 bases). Per germline, CDR1 SGHTA and CDR2 FQGNSA. The CDR3 covers 14 residues. Deletions cut 5 bases from V and 4 bases from J, with 14 bases between. The CDR3 reads CASSTYRVGETQYF. The CDR3, as DNA: TGTGCCAGCAGCACCTACAGGGTGGGAGAGACCCAGTACTTC.

This clone is a singleton in its sample. V gene TRBV7-8 combines with J gene TRBJ2-2; 7 bases fit TRBD2. CDR1 and CDR2 from the germline V gene are SGHVS and FQNEAQ. The CDR3 covers 17 residues. V trimming: 2 bases; J trimming: 1 base; junction bases outside the gene matches: 7. The CDR3 DNA reads TGTGCCAGCAGCTTACATGACGGGGGGTTGAACACCGGGGAGCTGTTTTTT. The encoded protein is CASSLHDGGLNTGELFF.

The genes are TRBV30 and TRBJ1-5; D perhaps matches TRBD1 (5 bases). Trimming shortened V by 2 bases and J by 4 bases, and 18 bases separated the two germline ends. Looked up from germline, CDR1 is GTSNPN and CDR2 is SVGIG (reference sequence). The CDR3 length is 16 residues. The DNA for the CDR3 is TGTGCCTGGAGTTTTGGAGGGGCAGGTGGTAATCAGCCCCAGCATTTT. It encodes CAWSFGGAGGNQPQHF.

V usage is TRBV5-4 and J usage is TRBJ1-1; D is unclear. Trimming took 3 bases from V and 3 from J, leaving 9 bases between them. There are 13 residues in the CDR3. Per the germline V gene, CDR1 is SGHNT and CDR2 is YYREEE (reference sequence). CDR3 bases: TGTGCCAGCAGCTACACAGTGGACACTGAAGCTTTCTTT. Translating gives CASSYTVDTEAFF.

Comment on this clone: The sample has other DNA sequences that encode this CDR3 too. This chain uses TRBV27 with TRBJ1-5; no reliable D call. Germline V CDR1 and CDR2: MNHEY, SMNVEV (reference sequence). V dropped 0 bases and J dropped 4 bases, with 7 bases sitting between them. The CDR3 sequence is 14 residues long. The CDR3: CASSLSGGNQPQHF. For the CDR3, the DNA is TGTGCCAGCAGTTTATCTGGCGGGAATCAGCCCCAGCATTTT.

This chain joins TRBV5-6 and TRBJ2-5; 7 positions agree with TRBD2. The CDR3 is made up of 14 amino acids. V lost 2 bases and J lost 1; bases outside the gene matches: 2. Per the germline V gene, CDR1 is SGHDT and CDR2 is YYEEEE. In DNA form, the CDR3 reads TGTGCCAGCAGCTTCCGACTAGCCCAAGAGACCCAGTACTTC. It codes for CASSFRLAQETQYF.

This clone was seen a single time. The genes are TRBV30 and TRBJ1-2, with D perhaps matching TRBD1 (6 bases). The CDR3 has 14 amino acids. Between the trimmed V and J ends, which lost 3 bases and 4 bases, there was a span of 15 bases. Germline values: CDR1 GTSNPN, CDR2 SVGIG (reference sequence). The CDR3 nucleotides are TGTGCCTGGAGGGTCCAAACAGGGATCTATGGCTACACCTTC. Translating gives CAWRVQTGIYGYTF.

V is TRBV5-6 and J is TRBJ1-1; no firm D call. The CDR3 runs 14 residues. V was cut by 0 bases and J by 2 bases, with 8 bases left in between. Germline values: CDR1 SGHDT, CDR2 YYEEEE. The CDR3 DNA follows: TGTGCCAGCAGCTTGGGGCCAACCAACACTGAAGCTTTCTTT. Encoded protein: CASSLGPTNTEAFF.

Turning to this clone: The junction departs from the called germline gene at one end, perhaps through a read error. The rearrangement joins TRBV24-1 to TRBJ2-2; possibly TRBD2 for D (5 bases). CDR1 is KGHDR, CDR2 SFDVKD, per germline. The CDR3 sequence is 13 residues long. This chain's CDR3 is CATSARGTGELFF. The CDR3 region has the DNA TGTGCCACAAGTGCCCGGGGAACCGGGGAGCTGTTTTTT.

This CDR3 reads CATQSRGRTDTQYF. CDR3 bases: TGTGCCACCCAGAGCAGGGGGCGGACAGATACGCAGTATTTT. The chain recombines TRBV19 with TRBJ2-3, with 8 bases matching TRBD1. After removal of 10 bases from V and 3 bases from J, the junction contained 9 bases not matched to a gene. In germline, CDR1 is LNHDA, CDR2 SQIVND (reference sequence). CDR3 length: 14 amino acids.

V usage is TRBV7-2 and J usage is TRBJ2-2, with 12 bases fitting TRBD2. Germline CDR1 and CDR2: SGHTA and FQGNSA. V was pared by 2 bases and J by 8 bases, with 3 bases of the junction left unmatched. The length of the CDR3 is 15 residues. This CDR3 is CASSLLAGGPGELFF. DNA for the CDR3: TGTGCCAGCAGCTTACTAGCGGGGGGGCCTGGGGAGCTGTTTTTT.

In its sample, this clone was seen once. This chain connects TRBV18 to TRBJ2-7; TRBD1 matches 8 bases. V trimming: 3 bases; J trimming: 3 bases; junction bases outside the gene matches: 7. This CDR3 is 15 amino acids long. Germline V gene lookup returns CDR1 KGHSH and CDR2 LQKENI. The CDR3 loop is CASSPSNTGGYEQYF. The CDR3 nucleotides are TGTGCCAGCTCACCGAGCAATACAGGGGGCTACGAGCAGTACTTC.

This chain connects TRBV5-6 to TRBJ1-1; D is uncertain. CDR1 is SGHDT and CDR2 is YYEEEE in the germline V gene. The CDR3 contains 14 residues. Trimming removed 4 bases from V and 5 bases from J, with 15 bases in between. The CDR3 DNA reads as TGTGCCAGCAGCCTTTACGAACGCCGGACTGAAGCTTTCTTT. The encoded protein is CASSLYERRTEAFF.

V and J are TRBV19 and TRBJ2-2, with D perhaps matching TRBD2 (6 bases). With 4 bases removed from V and 4 bases from J, the gap between germline ends came to 10 bases. The CDR3 runs to 14 residues. Germline CDR1 LNHDA, CDR2 SQIVND (reference sequence). In DNA form, the CDR3 reads TGTGCCAGTAGTAGTTCCGGGGGCACCGGGGAGCTGTTTTTT. Protein sequence: CASSSSGGTGELFF.

The chain employs TRBV6-5 and TRBJ1-4; D gene ambiguous. This CDR3 comprises 13 residues. Germline CDR1 is MNHEY and CDR2 is SVGAGI. Trimming left V 6 bases short and J 12 bases short, with 17 bases between. DNA of the CDR3: TGTGCCAGCAGCCATCTCCCCGGTTTGGAACTGTTTTTT. This codes for CASSHLPGLELFF.

This chain connects TRBV5-6 to TRBJ1-1, with TRBD1 identical over 7 bases. The CDR3 length is 15 residues. Losses at the gene ends were 4 bases for V and 0 bases for J; bases not matched to a gene: 6. Germline CDR1 and CDR2: SGHDT and YYEEEE. This chain's CDR3 is CASSIDRVLNTEAFF. CDR3 nucleotides: TGTGCCAGCAGCATCGACAGGGTCTTGAACACTGAAGCTTTCTTT.

A single count supports this clone. This sequence joins TRBV18 and TRBJ2-3; TRBD2 matches at 7 bases. This CDR3 spans 16 amino acids. Unmatched junction bases numbered 7, after V lost 2 bases and J lost 2 bases. The V gene's germline CDR1 is KGHSH and CDR2 LQKENI. CDR3 protein: CASSPRRGITTDTQYF. The CDR3 coding sequence is TGTGCCAGCTCACCAAGGCGGGGGATAACCACAGATACGCAGTATTTT.

The chain combines TRBV27 with TRBJ1-6; a weak D match, TRBD1 (5 bases). CDR1 MNHEY and CDR2 SMNVEV come from the germline V gene (reference sequence). The CDR3 extends over 11 amino acids. V was trimmed by 9 bases and J by 10 bases, leaving 10 bases between them. The chain's CDR3 is CASGAGSPLHF. CDR3 in DNA: TGTGCCAGTGGGGCGGGGTCACCCCTCCACTTT.

This clone appeared a single time. This chain links TRBV30 with TRBJ2-7, with 7 bases aligning to TRBD1. Germline V gene lookup returns CDR1 GTSNPN and CDR2 SVGIG (reference sequence). V shed 1 base, J shed 2 bases, and the junction held 2 bases outside the gene matches. The CDR3 loop spans 13 amino acids. The CDR3 region has the DNA TGTGCCTGGAGTGACAGGGGTCCCTACGAGCAGTACTTC. The encoded protein is CAWSDRGPYEQYF.

V usage is TRBV5-1 and J usage is TRBJ1-2; 11 positions agree with TRBD1. The trim removed 4 bases at V and 8 bases at J, leaving 13 bases unmatched. The CDR3 totals 16 residues. Germline V gene sequence: CDR1 SGHRS, CDR2 YFSETQ. CDR3 nucleotides: TGCGCCAGCAGCGCCCTCGGGACAGGGGGTCAGTACGGCTACACCTTC. It encodes CASSALGTGGQYGYTF.

J is TRBJ2-7 and V is TRBV24-1, with D possibly being TRBD1 (5 bases). Germline assignment: CDR1 KGHDR and CDR2 SFDVKD. Trimming stripped 2 bases from V and 2 bases from J, with 12 bases between. The CDR3 has 15 amino acids. CDR3 in amino acids: CATSDSRVRTYEQYF. The DNA of the CDR3 is TGTGCCACCAGTGATTCCAGGGTTCGCACCTACGAGCAGTACTTC.

This chain connects TRBV6-4 to TRBJ1-1; 9 positions match TRBD1. Germline V gene lookup returns CDR1 MRHNA and CDR2 SNTAGT. The CDR3 loop spans 14 amino acids. The ends lost 6 bases at V and 1 base at J; junction bases unmatched: 3. The DNA for the CDR3 is TGTGCCAGCAGCAGGACAGGGGCGAACACTGAAGCTTTCTTT. Its translation: CASSRTGANTEAFF.